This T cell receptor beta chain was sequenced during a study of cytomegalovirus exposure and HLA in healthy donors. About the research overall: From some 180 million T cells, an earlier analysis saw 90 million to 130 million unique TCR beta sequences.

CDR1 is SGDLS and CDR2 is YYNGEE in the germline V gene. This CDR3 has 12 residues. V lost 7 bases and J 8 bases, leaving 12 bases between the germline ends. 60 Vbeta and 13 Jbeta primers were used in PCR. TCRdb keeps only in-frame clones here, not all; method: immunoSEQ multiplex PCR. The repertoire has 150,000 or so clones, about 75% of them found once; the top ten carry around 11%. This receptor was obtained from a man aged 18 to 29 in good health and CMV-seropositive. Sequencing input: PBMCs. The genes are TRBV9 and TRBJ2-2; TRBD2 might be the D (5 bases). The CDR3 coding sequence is TGTGCCAGCGGACTCCTTAGGGGGGAGCTGTTTTTT. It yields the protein CASGLLRGELFF.